This passage covers 27 T cell receptor beta chains from one sample sequenced in a study of beta chain features in type 1 diabetes (dated by TCRdb to 2016 to 2019). What the work shows at the level of the full study, not this receptor alone: A moderate but significant shortening of TCRB CDR3 length was observed in type 1 diabetes patients in all four CD4+ subsets.

The library was prepared using the immunoSEQ multiplex PCR assay. The entire amount of isolated RNA was reverse transcribed using the High Capacity cDNA Reverse Transcription Kit, so the sequenced TCRB transcripts were expressed ones. The immuneACCESS repertoire file appears here via TCRdb, limited to in-frame rearrangements. These files lack a portion of the clones; in checked studies, under half of the deficit traces to unresolved V genes, and the cause of the others is not known. The table for this sample lists some 200,000 clones; 15% to 20% of them were counted only once. The leading ten clones occupy approximately 0.086% of the sample. Their antigens are not known. Sample: naive CD4+ T cells from blood. What the cell subset or site label conveys for this sample: true naive CD4+ T cells. These receptors were collected from a man aged 25 to 40 with type 1 diabetes.

The sample holds a few counts of this clone. The chain recombines TRBV30 with TRBJ1-2; the D gene is possibly TRBD1 (6 bases). The CDR3 covers 14 residues. Germline-derived CDR1 and CDR2 are GTSNPN and SVGIG (reference sequence). V was pared by 0 bases and J by 8 bases, with 16 bases between. The CDR3 region is CAWSVEGVRGGYTF. CDR3 DNA sequence: TGTGCCTGGAGTGTAGAGGGGGTGAGAGGAGGCTACACCTTC.

This clone was recorded a few times. V gene TRBV29-1 combines with J gene TRBJ2-1; 8 nucleotides line up with TRBD2. Germline CDR1 is SQVTM and CDR2 is ANQGSEA. The CDR3 has 12 amino acids. Trimming removed 1 base from V and 14 bases from J; junction bases left unmatched: 7. In DNA, the CDR3 is TGCAGCGTTGAAGGTCAGGGACTAGAGGAGTTCTTC. Residues: CSVEGQGLEEFF.

The V gene is TRBV21-1, the J gene TRBJ2-1; the table names TRBD2, a call not compared with the DNA. TRBV21-1 is designated a pseudogene. The CDR3 contains 15 residues. CDR3: CASSKGRFSNNEQFF. The CDR3 DNA reads as TGTGCCAGCAGCAAAGGGAGATTCTCGAACAATGAGCAGTTCTTC.

The chain combines TRBV13 with TRBJ2-7, with TRBD2 matching over 13 bases. V dropped 5 bases and J dropped 5; count of bases not matched to a gene: 15. This CDR3 is 18 amino acids long. The germline gives CDR1 PRHDT, CDR2 FYEKMQ (reference sequence). CDR3 nucleotide sequence: TGTGCCAGCAGCCCGACAGTTGGGACTAGCGGGATAGGCGACGAGCAGTACTTC. Translation gives CASSPTVGTSGIGDEQYF.

The chain carries TRBV9 and TRBJ2-7; 10 bases fit TRBD2. The length of the CDR3 is 18 residues. Trimming took 0 bases from V and 2 from J; bases not matched to a gene: 11. Germline CDR1 is SGDLS and CDR2 is YYNGEE. The CDR3: CASSVGSPLAGVPYEQYF. DNA for the CDR3: TGTGCCAGCAGCGTAGGTTCCCCTCTAGCGGGAGTCCCCTACGAGCAGTACTTC.

The rearrangement links TRBV4-2 to TRBJ1-1; D call uncertain. This CDR3 comprises 12 residues. V was clipped by 4 bases and J by 6 bases, with 9 bases between them. Germline V CDR1 and CDR2: LGHNA, YNFKEQ. CDR3 amino acids: CASSPNRAEAFF. As DNA, the CDR3 is TGTGCCAGCAGCCCAAATCGGGCTGAAGCTTTCTTT.

This clone turned up a few times. This sequence joins TRBV30 and TRBJ2-7, with 12 bases matching TRBD2. CDR1 and CDR2 (germline): GTSNPN, SVGIG (reference sequence). The CDR3 is 11 residues long. The V gene end was trimmed by 8 bases and the J gene end by 13 bases; junction bases not matched to a gene: 9. This chain's CDR3 is CAGTSGRIPYF. CDR3 in DNA: TGTGCCGGAACTAGCGGGAGGATTCCCTACTTC.

The rearrangement joins TRBV4-2 to TRBJ2-2; D may be TRBD1 (6 bases). V lost 0 bases and J lost 1, with 9 bases in between. Germline V gene lookup returns CDR1 LGHNA and CDR2 YNFKEQ. CDR3 length: 16 amino acids. CDR3 sequence reads: CASSQDARGNTGELFF. The CDR3 DNA reads TGTGCCAGCAGCCAAGACGCCAGGGGGAACACCGGGGAGCTGTTTTTT.

The chain recombines TRBV25-1 with TRBJ2-7, with D possibly matching TRBD2 (6 bases). The germline V gene has CDR1 MGHDK and CDR2 SYGVNS. The CDR3 sequence is 13 residues long. The V end was cut by 4 bases, the J end by 6 bases, with 13 bases between. This chain's CDR3 is CASSARDGREQYF. The CDR3 DNA sequence: TGTGCCAGCAGTGCGCGGGACGGTCGCGAGCAGTACTTC.

The chain carries TRBV5-4 and TRBJ2-1, with 11 bases aligning to TRBD2. CDR1 and CDR2 from the germline V gene are SGHNT and YYREEE (reference sequence). The trim removed 0 bases at V and 5 bases at J, leaving 7 bases unmatched. The CDR3 is 17 residues long. DNA of the CDR3: TGTGCCAGCAGCTTGGGGACTAGCGGGCGAACCAACAATGAGCAGTTCTTC. Translating gives CASSLGTSGRTNNEQFF.

This clone was observed a few times. The chain uses TRBV29-1 and TRBJ1-5; D not resolved. The CDR3 runs 12 residues. Trimming removed 4 bases from V and 1 base from J, with 5 bases in between. Germline assignment: CDR1 SQVTM and CDR2 ANQGSEA. The CDR3 nucleotides are TGCAGCGTTGCAGACAGCAATCAGCCCCAGCATTTT. Translated, it gives CSVADSNQPQHF.

This clone was seen only a few times. The V and J genes are TRBV7-2 and TRBJ2-3, with D tentatively TRBD1 (5 bases). Trimming shortened V by 1 base and J by 2 bases, and 13 bases separated the two germline ends. The CDR3 extends over 16 amino acids. From germline, CDR1 is SGHTA and CDR2 FQGNSA. The CDR3 loop is CASSLGVGRATDTQYF. CDR3 nucleotides: TGTGCCAGCAGCTTAGGGGTGGGCAGGGCCACAGATACGCAGTATTTT.

This sequence joins TRBV27 and TRBJ2-5; D is unresolved. The CDR3 covers 13 residues. The V gene's germline CDR1 is MNHEY and CDR2 SMNVEV (reference sequence). V lost 2 bases to trimming and J lost 5 bases, with 9 bases between them. The CDR3 spells CASSLRARETQYF. In nucleotides, the CDR3 is TGTGCCAGCAGTTTAAGGGCGAGGGAGACCCAGTACTTC.

This clone appeared a few times. J is TRBJ2-1 and V is TRBV2, with D tentatively TRBD1 (6 bases). CDR1 and CDR2 (germline): SNHLY, FYNNEI. V lost 4 bases to trimming and J lost 9 bases, with 10 bases between them. This CDR3 has 12 residues. For the CDR3, the DNA is TGTGCCAGCAGTGGTTCCAGGGGTGAGCAGTTCTTC. Translation gives CASSGSRGEQFF.

The chain recombines TRBV15 with TRBJ1-1, with D unclear. This CDR3 region has 13 residues. In germline, CDR1 is LNHNV, CDR2 YYDKDF (reference sequence). V dropped 8 bases and J dropped 0 bases, with 10 bases sitting between them. CDR3 sequence: CATAQILNTEAFF. The CDR3 coding sequence is TGTGCCACCGCCCAGATTTTGAACACTGAAGCTTTCTTT.

This clone has more than one count but fewer than ten. This chain uses TRBV5-6 with TRBJ1-4; TRBD1 matches at 8 bases. V was clipped by 4 bases and J by 8 bases; unmatched bases: 16. The germline V gene has CDR1 SGHDT and CDR2 YYEEEE. The CDR3 consists of 17 residues. The CDR3 DNA follows: TGTGCCAGCAGCGTCAGGACAGGGAGAACGTTCAGCGAAAAACTGTTTTTT. Translating it yields CASSVRTGRTFSEKLFF.

This clone has only a few counts. V is TRBV10-3 and J is TRBJ2-1; TRBD1 is a possible D gene (6 bases). Germline loops: CDR1 ENHRY, CDR2 SYGVKD. V lost 11 bases, J lost 1 base, and 12 bases lay in between. This CDR3 is 13 amino acids long. In DNA, the CDR3 is TGTGCCGCATACAGGGAATCCTACAATGAGCAGTTCTTC. Its protein product is CAAYRESYNEQFF.

This sequence joins TRBV27 and TRBJ2-7; D unresolved. The CDR3 has 11 residues. Germline V gene data show CDR1 as MNHEY and CDR2 as SMNVEV (reference sequence). Trimming pared 7 bases from V and 3 bases from J, leaving 7 bases between. Written as DNA, the CDR3 is TGTGCCAGCACCCTCGGCTACGAGCAGTACTTC. As protein: CASTLGYEQYF.

The rearrangement links TRBV14 to TRBJ1-3, with D possibly matching TRBD1 (5 bases). Germline V gives CDR1 SGHDN, CDR2 FVKESK. This CDR3 spans 15 amino acids. Deletions cut 4 bases from V and 5 bases from J, with 15 bases between. CDR3 DNA: TGTGCCAGCAGCCTTACCAGGGTTCTCAGAAACACCATATATTTT. This codes for CASSLTRVLRNTIYF.

The gene calls are TRBV2 and TRBJ1-4; D is uncertain. Trimming removed 2 bases from V and 8 bases from J, with 15 bases in between. Per germline, CDR1 SNHLY and CDR2 FYNNEI. This CDR3 has 15 amino acids. CDR3 region: CASSEPPRGGEKLFF. The CDR3 nucleotides read TGTGCCAGCAGTGAACCCCCTCGGGGAGGGGAAAAACTGTTTTTT.

This clone was detected only a few times. The V call is TRBV7-9, the J call TRBJ1-2, with a tentative D call TRBD1 (6 bases). The CDR3 covers 13 residues. Germline V CDR1 and CDR2: SEHNR, FQNEAQ (reference sequence). The V gene lost 3 bases and the J gene lost 2 bases, with 7 bases spanning the gap. CDR3 sequence: CASSFGQNYGYTF. CDR3 coding DNA: TGTGCCAGCAGCTTCGGACAGAACTATGGCTACACCTTC.

This clone was found a few times. The V and J genes are TRBV19 and TRBJ2-4, with unresolved D. Germline assignment: CDR1 LNHDA and CDR2 SQIVND (reference sequence). The CDR3 has 18 residues. V lost 5 bases and J lost 0, with 20 bases in between. The CDR3 spells CASSGRTAELLAKNIQYF. The CDR3 DNA reads TGTGCCAGTAGTGGCCGGACGGCGGAACTCCTAGCCAAAAACATTCAGTACTTC.

This clone was found a few times. This sequence joins TRBV27 and TRBJ2-3; D gene ambiguous. The CDR3 is made up of 13 amino acids. Trimming cost V 1 base and J 4 bases, with 6 bases left between them. Germline values: CDR1 MNHEY, CDR2 SMNVEV (reference sequence). DNA for the CDR3: TGTGCCAGCAGTTTATGGGGTGCAGATACGCAGTATTTT. Translating gives CASSLWGADTQYF.

The chain is built from TRBV29-1 and TRBJ2-5, with D maybe TRBD2 (6 bases). Per germline, CDR1 SQVTM and CDR2 ANQGSEA. The CDR3 has 13 amino acids. Between the trimmed V and J ends, which lost 4 bases and 5 bases, there was a span of 14 bases. CDR3 sequence: CSVGELGGETQYF. CDR3 bases: TGCAGCGTTGGCGAACTTGGGGGGGAGACCCAGTACTTC. Complete variable domain (other parts from reference TRBV29-1 and TRBJ2-5): SAVISQKPSRDICQRGTSLTIQCQVDSQVTMMFWYRQQPGQSLTLIATANQGSEATYESGFVIDKFPISRPNLTFSTLTVSNMSPEDSSIYLCSVGELGGETQYFGPGTRLLVL.

The rearrangement uses TRBV7-2 and TRBJ2-3, with 10 bases that match TRBD1. Losses at the gene ends were 7 bases for V and 4 bases for J; bases not matched to a gene: 2. The CDR3 length is 13 residues. Germline V gene data show CDR1 as SGHTA and CDR2 as FQGNSA. The CDR3 bases are TGTGCCAGCACCGGGACAGGGGCAGATACGCAGTATTTT. This sequence encodes CASTGTGADTQYF. The full variable domain, in which reference TRBV7-2 and TRBJ2-3 provide the parts outside the CDR3, is GAGVSQSPSNKVTEKGKDVELRCDPISGHTALYWYRQSLGQGLEFLIYFQGNSAPDKSGLPSDRFSAERTGGSVSTLTIQRTQQEDSAVYLCASTGTGADTQYFGPGTRLTVL.

This clone was counted a few times. The chain joins TRBV6-5 to TRBJ2-1; a weak D match, TRBD2 (5 bases). The CDR3 has 13 amino acids. Germline V lookup: CDR1 MNHEY, CDR2 SVGAGI. V dropped 0 bases and J dropped 8 bases, with 8 bases sitting between them. The CDR3 DNA is TGTGCCAGCAGTTACTCGAGAGGGTATGAGCAGTTCTTC. Its protein product is CASSYSRGYEQFF.

This clone has more than one count but fewer than ten. The rearrangement uses TRBV9 and TRBJ2-1; tentatively, D is TRBD1 or TRBD2 (5 bases each). Per the germline V gene, CDR1 is SGDLS and CDR2 is YYNGEE. This CDR3 comprises 14 residues. Trimming pared 3 bases from V and 11 bases from J, leaving 18 bases between. The CDR3 sequence: CASSELGTSTKQFF. CDR3 sequence (DNA): TGTGCCAGCAGCGAACTAGGGACCAGCACTAAGCAGTTCTTC.